This T cell receptor beta chain derives from a study of shared clonotypes between healthy human individuals (dated by TCRdb to about 2020). Notes on the research overall: The cohort included three men and a couple of women between 18 and 49 years of age. For each donor, CD4 naive and CD4 memory were each run on three plates, CD8 naive on two plates, and CD8 memory on one plate. The study deeply sequenced blood TCR repertoires of about 5 healthy adults to estimate repertoire size and the extent of clonotype sharing between individuals. To increase sequencing depth and limit assay-specific biases, TCR repertoire library preparation and sequencing were carried out by different laboratories using diverse techniques. Between about 0.9 and 8.9 billion PBMCs per donor were obtained by leukapheresis. Overall study results and their limits: Only blood was sampled, and tissue TCR repertoires likely differ from those in blood. The small number of donors limited the genetic and exposure-history diversity represented. Pairwise subsampling indicated that sequencing depth was expected to affect the degree of clonotype sharing among donors. Larger estimated clonotype richness was generally found for naive subsets than for memory subsets. Incomplete sequencing was indicated by rarefaction of sorted-subset datasets, despite the large sequencing depth. Around 5% of naive CD4, 3.5% of naive CD8, roughly 2.4% of memory CD4, and 0.35% to 0.5% of memory CD8 clonotypes were shared across a few donors. Clonotypes shared by all four sorted-subset donors showed higher generation probabilities than non-shared clonotypes.

The cysteine opens and the phenylalanine closes a CDR3 of 18 amino acids. The DNA shown is the 54-base CDR3, in frame from base 1. Taken from the germline V gene, the CDR1 and CDR2 loops are MGHRA and YSYEKL. Here V drops 4 bases and J drops 4 bases, and the junction holds 17 bases not matched to any gene. Regarding this clone: The target of this receptor is not known. Base quality data are lacking; no much larger clone is found one base away.

Using the deep immunoSEQ assay, multiplex PCR amplified TCR CDR3 regions from genomic DNA. For each cell subset, the extracted genomic DNA was distributed evenly across all wells of several immunoSEQ 96-well plates, and each plate served as one replicate. For sorted subsets, approximately 190 ng genomic DNA, equal to approximately 30,000 T cell genomes, was loaded into each replicate PCR. The purified libraries were quantified using a Qubit 3.0 fluorometer, sized with a Bioanalyzer 2100, and then quantified again using the KAPA Library Quantification kit. Every immunoSEQ 96-well plate was sequenced on a dedicated single-read 150-cycle Illumina NextSeq 550 flow cell. Turning to the authors' computational methods: The immunoSEQ output contained only junctional sequences without quality scores, so filtering could not match that applied to full-length reads. Sequences were annotated with PyIR, a Python wrapper for IgBLAST v1.9, using IMGT germline references to assign V/J genes and CDR3. Any read was removed if the V/J assignment was weak (E-value above 1e-6), the CDR3 was missing, or the read contained stop codons, out-of-frame junctions, or ambiguous translated residues. V3J clonotypes were defined as sequences sharing the same inferred V gene, J gene, and CDR3 amino acid sequence. Percentage overlap between repertoires was calculated by dividing the number of shared unique clonotypes by the size of the smaller repertoire. Three approaches were used to assess repertoire richness: RTK rarefaction, the Chao1 estimator, and Recon v2.1 estimates of unobserved clonotypes. OLGA was used to compute generation probabilities for all TCRbeta clonotypes that the gDNA method yielded from four donors. Sourced from immuneACCESS, this table was stored by TCRdb with only in-frame sequences that have V and J called. A share of the clones is absent; for the studies checked, an unresolved V gene accounts for under half, and the remainder has no known explanation. Clonal size and the V and J genes are those of that table, whereas D and trimming came from the DNA. This sample holds fewer than 850,000 clones; about 97% were observed only once. Approximately 0.2% of the sample rests with the top ten.

For the CD8 naive samples, CD45RO-negative cells were positively selected for CCR7, yielding a CD45RA+CCR7+ population from which TemRA cells were excluded. The donors were healthy, HIV-negative adults with no recently reported acute infections or vaccinations. Only Caucasian adults living in Nashville, Tennessee, USA were represented among the donors. Blood was collected by leukapheresis, and PBMCs were isolated by Ficoll-Histopaque density gradient centrifugation and then cryopreserved in liquid nitrogen vapor phase. Analytical flow cytometry was used to check the purity and quantity of every magnetically sorted T cell population. Genomic DNA was isolated from every sorted fraction and measured by UV absorbance on a Nanodrop 2000c.

The sequencing sample was made of naive CD8+ T cells sorted from blood. Read against the paper, the sample's cell subset or site label means: CD45RA+CCR7+. The TCR originated in a man aged 25 to 40 in good health. The chain employs TRBV4-1 and TRBJ2-3; TRBD2 matches 7 bases in the middle. DNA sequence: TGCGCCAGCAGCCGAGACCCTTTCCAGCGGGAAAGTTCAGATACGCAGTATTTT. This gives the protein CASSRDPFQRESSDTQYF.